This entry lists 13 T cell receptor beta chains sequenced from one sample in a study of cytomegalovirus exposure and HLA in healthy donors. It was with 60 Vbeta and 13 Jbeta primers that the PCR ran. The method was immunoSEQ multiplex PCR; TCRdb's version includes in-frame clones alone and lacks a portion of them. The repertoire holds about 160,000 clones, with around three quarters as singletons. The sequenced material came from PBMCs. Source of these receptors: a man aged 40-49 years in good health and CMV-seronegative.

J is TRBJ2-5 and V is TRBV28; D may be TRBD2 (6 bases). The DNA end lines up better with TRBJ2-7; the J call may be wrong. The germline V gene has CDR1 MDHEN and CDR2 SYDVKM. The CDR3 runs to 13 residues. The CDR3 is CASSSLRDHEQYF. The CDR3 nucleotides read TGTGCCAGCAGTTCCTTGCGGGACCACGAGCAGTACTTC.

In its sample, this clone was seen a few times. V usage is TRBV19 and J usage is TRBJ2-1, with 7 bases lining up with TRBD2. The V and J ends lost 6 bases and 9 bases, in that order; junction bases with no gene match: 11. Germline values: CDR1 LNHDA, CDR2 SQIVND (reference sequence). The CDR3 length is 14 residues. The CDR3 here is CASSRVGRAGEQFF. CDR3 nucleotide sequence: TGTGCCAGTAGCCGCGTGGGGAGGGCGGGTGAGCAGTTCTTC.

The chain combines TRBV7-2 with TRBJ2-7, with D hard to call. With 0 bases removed from V and 4 bases from J, the gap between germline ends came to 10 bases. The CDR3 sequence is 14 residues long. Germline V CDR1 and CDR2: SGHTA, FQGNSA. This CDR3 reads CASSLAHGQYEQYF. CDR3 sequence (DNA): TGTGCCAGCAGCTTAGCGCATGGGCAATACGAGCAGTACTTC. Supplemented by reference TRBV7-2 and TRBJ2-7, the full variable domain reads GAGVSQSPSNKVTEKGKDVELRCDPISGHTALYWYRQSLGQGLEFLIYFQGNSAPDKSGLPSDRFSAERTGGSVSTLTIQRTQQEDSAVYLCASSLAHGQYEQYFGPGTRLTVT.

The chain recombines TRBV6-5 with TRBJ2-5; TRBD2 matches 7 bases. The J call may be mistaken, given a closer DNA end match to TRBJ2-7. Germline assignment: CDR1 MNHEY and CDR2 SVGAGI. This CDR3 has 15 amino acids. CDR3 nucleotide sequence: TGTGCCAGCAGTTCCCCCTCCGGGACTATATACGAGCAGTACTTC. It encodes CASSSPSGTIYEQYF.

This clone was detected once. The CDR3, as DNA: TGTGCCAGCTCCGGACTAGGTTATGGAAGCCGGGACAATGAGCAGTTCTTC. Protein product: CASSGLGYGSRDNEQFF. This sequence joins TRBV27 and TRBJ2-1, with 7 bases that match TRBD2. The CDR3 has 17 amino acids. Germline values: CDR1 MNHEY, CDR2 SMNVEV (reference sequence). With 8 bases clipped from V and 5 bases from J, the junction kept 18 bases outside the gene matches.

The chain couples TRBV7-2 to TRBJ2-3, with unresolved D. CDR1 SGHTA and CDR2 FQGNSA come from the germline V gene. The length of the CDR3 is 12 residues. V was trimmed by 5 bases and J by 1 base, leaving 4 bases between them. CDR3 bases: TGTGCCAGCAGCCCGGGCACAGATACGCAGTATTTT. The encoded protein is CASSPGTDTQYF.

V is TRBV27 and J is TRBJ1-6; D is possibly TRBD1 (5 bases). V dropped 0 bases and J dropped 11 bases, with 14 bases sitting between them. The CDR3 contains 15 residues. Germline V gene lookup returns CDR1 MNHEY and CDR2 SMNVEV (reference sequence). CDR3 amino acids: CASSLSGGIGPPLHF. The CDR3 DNA follows: TGTGCCAGCAGTTTATCGGGGGGGATTGGGCCACCCCTCCACTTT.

This chain joins TRBV9 and TRBJ2-2; D call uncertain. V lost 0 bases and J 7 bases, leaving 7 bases between the germline ends. In germline, CDR1 is SGDLS, CDR2 YYNGEE. The length of the CDR3 is 13 residues. The CDR3 DNA reads TGTGCCAGCAGCGTAGACAATTTCGGGGAGCTGTTTTTT. Translation: CASSVDNFGELFF.

The rearrangement uses TRBV18 and TRBJ2-7, with D possibly matching TRBD2 (6 bases). Deletions cut 3 bases from V and 2 bases from J, with 11 bases between. This CDR3 has 14 residues. The germline gives CDR1 KGHSH, CDR2 LQKENI. CDR3 sequence reads: CASSPGREPYEQYF. The DNA for the CDR3 is TGTGCCAGCTCACCCGGCCGGGAGCCCTACGAGCAGTACTTC.

The chain uses TRBV4-1 and TRBJ1-5; D perhaps matches TRBD1 (6 bases). CDR1 and CDR2 from the germline V gene are MGHRA and YSYEKL. Trimming took 0 bases from V and 5 from J, leaving 8 bases between them. There are 14 residues in the CDR3. In nucleotides, the CDR3 is TGCGCCAGCAGCCAAGAGGGGGCCGATCAGCCCCAGCATTTT. Translating it yields CASSQEGADQPQHF.

The CDR3 DNA reads as TGCGCCAGCAAGGGGGAACACAAGAACACTGAAGCTTTCTTT. Its translation is CASKGEHKNTEAFF. The V call is TRBV5-1, the J call TRBJ1-1, with D possibly TRBD1 on 6 matching bases. Trimming cost V 6 bases and J 1 base, with 13 bases left between them. There are 14 residues in the CDR3. Germline V gene data show CDR1 as SGHRS and CDR2 as YFSETQ.

The CDR3 sequence: CASMGLLEQFF. DNA of the CDR3: TGTGCCAGTATGGGCCTGTTGGAGCAGTTCTTC. The V and J genes are TRBV19 and TRBJ2-1; D remains ambiguous. V was pared by 7 bases and J by 10 bases, with 11 bases between. In germline, CDR1 is LNHDA, CDR2 SQIVND (reference sequence). This CDR3 has 11 residues.

CDR3 bases: TGTGCTTTCCCCCCCCGTGGGGCCCAAGAGACCCAGTACTTC. Translating it yields CAFPPRGAQETQYF. This chain joins TRBV2 and TRBJ2-5, with D perhaps matching TRBD1 (5 bases). Germline CDR1 is SNHLY and CDR2 is FYNNEI. The CDR3 length is 14 residues.